This TCR beta chain was sequenced in a study of OX40 agonist ivuxolimab in advanced cancers. The ends lost 0 bases at V and 6 bases at J; junction bases unmatched: 9. Germline V CDR1 and CDR2: SGHRS, YFSETQ. The CDR3 covers 16 residues. Whole-study findings and limits: Clones of CD4+ and CD8+ blood T cells grew by week 6 at doses of 0.1 to 3.0 mg/kg.

Using immunoSEQ multiplex PCR, the repertoire was profiled, and TCRdb retains in-frame clones only, with some absent. The table has tens of thousands of clones, roughly 88% seen once; the top ten hold about 0.72%. Comment on this clone: No antigen is known for it.

Sequenced here: CD4+ or CD8+ T cells sorted from blood, sampled in a trial of the OX40 agonist ivuxolimab. The source is an adult with an advanced solid tumor such as melanoma, head and neck, liver or kidney cancer. This sequence joins TRBV5-1 and TRBJ2-1, with 7 bases identical to TRBD2. CDR3 DNA: TGCGCCAGCAGCTTGGTGTACGGCGGGAGAGTCAATGAGCAGTTCTTC. As protein: CASSLVYGGRVNEQFF.